These T cell receptor beta chains were read from a single sample in a study of blood T cell repertoires in COVID-19. Repertoires were generated with immunoSEQ multiplex PCR, while TCRdb's copy carries only in-frame clones and drops some. The sample shows 150,000 to 200,000 clones, approximately 83% of them seen only once. Input material: peripheral blood. These receptors originate from a human donor with acute or convalescent COVID-19. The donor label of this sample is uncertain. Each CDR3 is given with its conserved first and last residue. D genes are given only for firm matches. Clone size is given for some rows only: seen once, a few or many times, or a class if the clone is expanded.

V	size	D	J	DNA	CDR3
TRBV3-1/TRBV3-2	.	.	TRBJ1-4	TGTGCCAGCAGCCAAGCCCTACTCGGGAAACTGTTTTTT	CASSQALLGKLFF
TRBV2	.	TRBD2	TRBJ2-7	TGTGCCAGCAGGAGTCTCTGGCGGGAGAACTCCTACGAGCAGTACTTC	CASRSLWRENSYEQYF
TRBV28	.	.	TRBJ2-7	TGTGCCAGCAGTCCCAACCTCGGGAGAACCTACGAGCAGTACTTC	CASSPNLGRTYEQYF
TRBV19	.	TRBD2	TRBJ2-4	TGTGCCAGTAGTATCTCCTCCGGGACTAGCGGGAGGTCGGCCAAAAACATTCAGTACTTC	CASSISSGTSGRSAKNIQYF
TRBV19	.	TRBD2	TRBJ2-7	TGTGCCAGTAGTAGCCCTAGCGGGACCTCCTCCTACGAGCAGTACTTC	CASSSPSGTSSYEQYF
TRBV4-1	.	.	TRBJ2-1	TGCGCCAGCAGCCAAGAACCCCAGGTCTACAATGAGCAGTTCTTC	CASSQEPQVYNEQFF
TRBV15	.	.	TRBJ1-5	TGTGCCACCAGCAGAGATCTTATCTCCGCCGGTCAGCCCCAGCATTTT	CATSRDLISAGQPQHF
TRBV7-3	.	TRBD1	TRBJ2-3	TGTGCCAGCAGCTTAGACAGGGATGCTACGCAGTATTTT	CASSLDRDATQYF
TRBV6-2/TRBV6-3	few	.	TRBJ2-5	TGTGCCAGCAGCCCCGCCGGGCGGGGACAAGAGACCCAGTACTTC	CASSPAGRGQETQYF
TRBV5-6	.	TRBD1	TRBJ1-1	TGTGCCAGCAGCCCGACAGGGCGGTACACTGAAGCTTTCTTT	CASSPTGRYTEAFF
TRBV29-1	.	.	TRBJ1-6	TGCAGCGTTGAGTTGGCGGGGAATTCACCCCTCCACTTT	CSVELAGNSPLHF
TRBV5-1	once	.	TRBJ2-2	TGCGCCAGCAGCTTGGTCGCGGGAACAAACACCGGGGAGCTGTTTTTT	CASSLVAGTNTGELFF
TRBV18	.	TRBD2	TRBJ2-3	TGTGCCAGCTCCCCCGGACTAGCGGGATCTACGCAGTATTTT	CASSPGLAGSTQYF
TRBV19	.	.	TRBJ1-1	TGTGCCAGTCGTTATAGGGACTACGAAGCTTTCTTT	CASRYRDYEAFF
TRBV18	.	.	TRBJ1-1	TGTGCCAGCTCACCCCAGAAGGTTGGAGGCTCCAACACTGAAGCTTTCTTT	CASSPQKVGGSNTEAFF
TRBV5-4	.	TRBD1	TRBJ2-1	TGTGCCAGCAGGCCCCGGGACAGGAACTACAATGAGCAGTTCTTC	CASRPRDRNYNEQFF
TRBV28	.	.	TRBJ1-5	TGTGCCAGCAGTATTAACAGGGTGGTTCAGCCCCAGCATTTT	CASSINRVVQPQHF
TRBV5-4	.	TRBD2	TRBJ2-3	TGTGCCAGCAGCTTGGACCTACTAGCGGGGGCTGGAGATACGCAGTATTTT	CASSLDLLAGAGDTQYF
TRBV6-6	.	.	TRBJ1-5	TGTGCCAGCAGTGACAGGTACGGCAATCAGCCCCAGCATTTT	CASSDRYGNQPQHF
TRBV2	.	.	TRBJ2-7	TGTGCCAGCAGCCAGGGATACGAGCAGTACTTC	CASSQGYEQYF
TRBV15	.	TRBD1	TRBJ1-5	TGTGCCACCAGCAGATCGACAGGGAGCAATCAGCCCCAGCATTTT	CATSRSTGSNQPQHF
TRBV2	once	.	TRBJ1-5	TGTGCCAGCAGTTTCGACTCGGTGCTCGAAGGTCAGCCCCAGCATTTT	CASSFDSVLEGQPQHF
TRBV7-3	.	.	TRBJ1-1	TGTGCCAGCAGCGGAGACAGGAACACTGAAGCTTTCTTT	CASSGDRNTEAFF
TRBV7-3	once	TRBD2	TRBJ2-2	TGTGCCAGCAGCTTACCGTCCACTAGCGGCACCGGGGAGCTGTTTTTT	CASSLPSTSGTGELFF
TRBV19	.	.	TRBJ1-4	TGTGCCAGTATCGGCAGGGAAGAAAAACTGTTTTTT	CASIGREEKLFF
TRBV28	.	.	TRBJ1-1	TGTGCCAGCCCCTCCGGGTCCACGACGGCTGAAGCTTTCTTT	CASPSGSTTAEAFF
TRBV27	once	TRBD1	TRBJ2-7	TGTGCCAGCAGTGCACCGGGACAGGGAGAAGACGAGCAGTACTTC	CASSAPGQGEDEQYF
TRBV5-1	.	TRBD2	TRBJ2-3	TGCGCCAGCAGCGGGGGGACTAGCGGGGGACGCGCCGATACGCAGTATTTT	CASSGGTSGGRADTQYF
TRBV27	.	.	TRBJ2-3	TGTGCCAGCGTCCGAGGCTCGGCAGATGGAGATACGCAGTATTTT	CASVRGSADGDTQYF
TRBV28	.	TRBD1	TRBJ1-4	TGTGCCAGCAGCCTAGGGGGCAGGAGGGAAAAACTGTTTTTT	CASSLGGRREKLFF
TRBV2	.	TRBD1	TRBJ1-2	TGTGCCAGCAGTGAGTCCCAGGGGGCGTTTTATGGCTACACCTTC	CASSESQGAFYGYTF
TRBV29-1	.	TRBD2	TRBJ2-3	TGCAGCGTTCTAGCGGGGGGGGCAGATACGCAGTATTTT	CSVLAGGADTQYF
TRBV19	.	.	TRBJ1-1	TGTGCCAGTAGCCCGACACGAATGAACACTGAAGCTTTCTTT	CASSPTRMNTEAFF
TRBV19	.	.	TRBJ1-4	TGTGCCAGTAGTATACCCAGGGCTAAACTGTTTTTT	CASSIPRAKLFF
TRBV5-1	.	.	TRBJ2-6	TGCGCCAGCAGCTTGGGGCAAATGATCTCTGGGGCCAACGTCCTGACTTTC	CASSLGQMISGANVLTF
TRBV9	.	TRBD2	TRBJ2-1	TGTGCCAGCAGCCTAAGCGGGGGGATCTACAATGAGCAGTTCTTC	CASSLSGGIYNEQFF
TRBV18	.	.	TRBJ1-5	TGTGCCAGCTCGGGAGGGGCGGTCAATCAGCCCCAGCATTTT	CASSGGAVNQPQHF
TRBV13	.	TRBD1	TRBJ2-1	TGTGCCAGCAGCCTTCCCGGGACAGGGGATTACAATGAGCAGTTCTTC	CASSLPGTGDYNEQFF
TRBV19	once	.	TRBJ1-5	TGTGCCAGTAGTTCCTGGGACACCCAAACGGGGCCCCAGCATTTT	CASSSWDTQTGPQHF
TRBV10-2	.	.	TRBJ2-1	TGCGCCAGCATTGGCAGGGGCAGCGGTATGTCCTACAATGAGCAGTTCTTC	CASIGRGSGMSYNEQFF
TRBV28	.	.	TRBJ1-3	TGTGCCAGCAGTCCCCCTAGCGCGCTGAAGAGCTCTGGAAACACCATATATTTT	CASSPPSALKSSGNTIYF
TRBV6-4	.	.	TRBJ1-2	TGTGCCAGCAGTGCGACTCAGGGTGCCTATGGCTACACCTTC	CASSATQGAYGYTF
TRBV5-1	.	.	TRBJ2-6	TGCGCCAGCAGCTTCACTCTACAGGGTTCCAGCTCTGGGGCCAACGTCCTGACTTTC	CASSFTLQGSSSGANVLTF
TRBV18	.	.	TRBJ1-1	TGTGCCAGCTCATCGGACAGTAGAGGGAACACTGAAGCTTTCTTT	CASSSDSRGNTEAFF
TRBV6-5	.	TRBD1	TRBJ1-1	TGTGCCAGCACCAAGACAGGGCAGAACACTGAAGCTTTCTTT	CASTKTGQNTEAFF
TRBV9	.	TRBD2	TRBJ2-7	TGTGCCAACAGCGTGGGGACTAGCGGGATGTACGAGCAGTACTTC	CANSVGTSGMYEQYF
TRBV30	few	.	TRBJ1-5	TGTGCCTGGAGCCACACGGGGGACGGCAATCAGCCCCAGCATTTT	CAWSHTGDGNQPQHF